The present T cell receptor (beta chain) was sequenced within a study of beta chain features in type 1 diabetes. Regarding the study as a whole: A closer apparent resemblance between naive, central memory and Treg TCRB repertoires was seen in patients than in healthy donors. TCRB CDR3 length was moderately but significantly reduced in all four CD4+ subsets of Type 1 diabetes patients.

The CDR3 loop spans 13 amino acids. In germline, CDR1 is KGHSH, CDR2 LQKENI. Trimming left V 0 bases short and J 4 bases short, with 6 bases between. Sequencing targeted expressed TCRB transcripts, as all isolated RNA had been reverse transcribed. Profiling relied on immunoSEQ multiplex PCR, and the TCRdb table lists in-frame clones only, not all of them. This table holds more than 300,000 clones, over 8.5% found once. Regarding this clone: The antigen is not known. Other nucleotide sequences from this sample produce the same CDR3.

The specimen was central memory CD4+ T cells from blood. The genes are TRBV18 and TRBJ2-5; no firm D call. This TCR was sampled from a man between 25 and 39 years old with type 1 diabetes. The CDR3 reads CASSPPTRETQYF. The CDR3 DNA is TGTGCCAGCTCACCACCGACCCGAGAGACCCAGTACTTC.